The source of this T cell receptor beta chain is a study of vaccination effects on CD4 cells after COVID-19 (dated by TCRdb to between 2021 and 2024). With respect to the entire study: In the ViraFEST assay, PBMC were stimulated with viral peptide pools, and TCR sequencing was then used to find antigen-specific CD4+ T cell clonotypes based on their expansion. Samples were taken from three convalescent patients early (day +14) and late (day +241, +227, +161 respectively) after vaccination. Post-vaccine samples across the study were collected a median of 72 days after the second dose, with a range of 14 to 241. Each well held around 1.9 million PBMC cultured in IMDM containing approximately 5% human AB serum, 9.5 to 10 IU/ml IL-2 and gentamicin, along with roughly 10 ug/ml peptides. The study compared SARS-CoV-2 spike-specific CD4+ TCR repertoires before and after mRNA vaccination in COVID-19 convalescent patients and infection-naive vaccine recipients. The full study included around nine COVID-19 convalescent patients and several SARS-CoV-2-naive healthy vaccine recipients. In the study, cultures from other donors were sequenced using the Oncomine TCR Beta short-read assay on an Illumina iSeq 100. Paper-wide results and their limitations: Both infection-induced and vaccine-induced clones contracted markedly at late post-vaccination timepoints, which is consistent with waning T cell responses. In convalescent patients, the post-vaccine spike-reactive repertoire was composed mainly of new vaccine-induced clones that were largely distinct from infection-induced clones. Only a small number of convalescent patients were included, and no early post-infection timepoints were available, which limited the study.

Library generation was performed with the immunoSEQ multiplex PCR assay. DNA from the cultured, isolated CD4+ T cells was subjected to TCR beta CDR3 sequencing. Processing in the source paper ran as follows. The analysis removed non-productive TCR sequences, trimmed reads to the CDR3 region, and retained only CDR3s that were 7 or more amino acids long. The MANAFEST web app was used to pick out antigen-specific clonotypes by comparing their expansion in peptide wells with that in reference cultures. To count as positive, a clone had to show expansion at FDR<0.05 compared with the reference and with all other wells, an odds ratio above 5, and a frequency above 0.1% in two replicate wells. Clonotypes significantly expanded in SARS-CoV-2 spike wells and in at least one common cold coronavirus spike condition were defined as cross-reactive. Using the stringdist R package, CDR3 similarity was measured by Levenshtein distance, and unrooted trees were constructed with ape in R 3.6.1. The table was pulled from immuneACCESS by TCRdb, which kept in-frame rearrangements only. Such tables lose some clones; where checked, under half of the loss comes from unresolved V genes, and the rest has no known cause. The D gene and trimming were derived from the DNA, and the V and J assignments and clone size from that table. For this sample the table gives 35,000 to 55,000 clones, of which around 76% were detected only once. The ten largest clones add up to around 3.5% of the sample.

The cysteine opens and the phenylalanine closes a CDR3 of 17 amino acids. The CDR3 DNA has 51 bases and is translated from base 1. CDR1 and CDR2 were assigned from the germline V gene (reference sequence) as LGHDT and YNNKEL. The V end loses 1 base and the J end loses 7 bases, and a stretch of 20 bases separates them. As regards this clone: Its antigen specificity is not known. No much larger clone exists at a distance of one base, and base qualities are not known.

After 10 to 11 days of culture, CD4+ T cells were isolated with the EasySep CD4+ T cell isolation kit. Convalescent patients had PCR-confirmed SARS-CoV-2 infection between March and December 2020, before Alpha, Beta and Delta variants emerged in the United States. Each participant received two doses of an mRNA SARS-CoV-2 vaccine, either BNT162b2 or mRNA-1273. Half of the culture medium was replaced with fresh IL-2-containing medium on days 3 and 7. Unless otherwise noted, each peptide stimulation condition was cultured in triplicate wells. PBMC were separated from whole blood using Ficoll-Paque Plus gradient centrifugation and were then either cryopreserved at -140C or used fresh. Genomic DNA was extracted from cultured CD4+ T cells with the QIAamp micro DNA kit.

This sequence uses TRBV3-1 (or the pseudogene TRBV3-2) and TRBJ2-1; TRBD1 is a weak D gene call, 6 bases matching. The TCR comes from a human donor who had a prior SARS-CoV-2 infection. Sample: CD4+ T cells from PBMCs cultured without peptide, taken after COVID-19 vaccination. The nucleotide sequence reads TGTGCCAGCAGCCAAGGACTGGGGCAGGGGCGCAGTAATGAGCAGTTCTTC. Its translation reads: CASSQGLGQGRSNEQFF.